The source of this T cell receptor beta chain is a study of blood T cell repertoires in COVID-19. Background on the study: Collection of acute and convalescent COVID-19 samples took place in the United States, Italy and Spain. T cells, B-cell-depleted T cells, or PBMCs supplied cDNA or gDNA.

Original data processing: Reference gene primer amplification gave estimated nucleated cell counts. Some clones are missing from TCRdb's copy, which holds only in-frame ones; the method was immunoSEQ multiplex PCR. The V and J calls and clone size come from that table; D and trimming were worked out from the DNA. This sample carries about 80,000 clones, over 75% of them seen once, and the ten largest clones take 10% to 15%. V lost 0 bases, J lost 1 base, and 8 bases stayed unmatched. Germline V gene sequence: CDR1 SGHRS, CDR2 YFSETQ. The CDR3 runs 18 residues. The sequencing sample was made of peripheral blood. The receptor was derived from a man older than 75 with acute or convalescent COVID-19. The chain uses TRBV5-1 and TRBJ1-3; 9 bases line up with TRBD1. The CDR3 DNA reads as TGCGCCAGCAGCTTGGGGCACTTGACAGGGGGATCTGGAAACACCATATATTTT. This codes for CASSLGHLTGGSGNTIYF.